These T cell receptor beta chains were read from a single sample in a study of T cell responses to AZD1222 COVID-19 vaccine. This table comes from immunoSEQ multiplex PCR, and its TCRdb copy is limited to in-frame clones, with some not included. The table has 150,000 to 200,000 clones, roughly 91% seen once. Specimen: peripheral blood, collected 28 days after the second AZD1222 dose. Receptors were obtained from an adult who received the AZD1222 COVID-19 vaccine. Both conserved end residues are part of each CDR3. The D gene is left open where the match is weak. Clone size is shown for a subset of rows, as once, few, many or a class of expanded clone.

TRBJ1-2	TRBV19	.	TRBD1	TGTGCCAGTAGTATAACAGGGGGCGCATCTCATGGCTACACCTTC	CASSITGGASHGYTF
TRBJ2-1	TRBV19	.	.	TGTGCCAGTAGTAAGGTTCGGGCCAGCTCCTACAATGAGCAGTTCTTC	CASSKVRASSYNEQFF
TRBJ1-4	TRBV12-3/TRBV12-4	.	TRBD1	TGTGCCAGCGGCAGGGGGTATGAAAAACTGTTTTTT	CASGRGYEKLFF
TRBJ1-3	TRBV5-1	.	TRBD1	TGCGCCAGCAGCACCGGACAGGGTGACCTGTCTGGAAACACCATATATTTT	CASSTGQGDLSGNTIYF
TRBJ2-2	TRBV6-5	few	TRBD1	TGTGCCAGCAGAGGGGTGGGACAGAGGACCGGGGAGCTGTTTTTT	CASRGVGQRTGELFF
TRBJ2-5	TRBV5-1	.	TRBD2	TGCGCCAGCAGCCAAAGACCTAGCGGGGGAGACATGGAGACCCAGTACTTC	CASSQRPSGGDMETQYF
TRBJ2-7	TRBV11-2	once	TRBD2	TGTGCCAGCAGCGAGCGAGTCCTAGCGGCGCCGGGTGAGCAGTACTTC	CASSERVLAAPGEQYF
TRBJ2-1	TRBV4-1	.	TRBD2	TGCGCCAGCAGCCCATTCCCGACTAGCCGGTCCTACAATGAGCAGTTCTTC	CASSPFPTSRSYNEQFF
TRBJ2-3	TRBV19	.	.	TGTGCCAGTAGTCCCAACCATCGCTGGCGCACAGATACGCAGTATTTT	CASSPNHRWRTDTQYF
TRBJ2-7	TRBV3-1/TRBV3-2	.	TRBD2	TGTGCCAGCAGCCAAGGGGGGGGGACTGACGAGCAGTACTTC	CASSQGGGTDEQYF
TRBJ2-3	TRBV5-6	.	TRBD2	TGTGCCAGCAGCTCGCCTAGCGGGGGAAAGGATACGCAGTATTTT	CASSSPSGGKDTQYF
TRBJ2-1	TRBV7-2	few	.	TGTGCCAGCAGCTTAGCTTCTGGCGGGACGGGTCGTGAGCAGTTCTTC	CASSLASGGTGREQFF
TRBJ2-2	TRBV5-1	few	.	TGCGCCAGCAGCATTAGTAAACCCGGGGAGCTGTTTTTT	CASSISKPGELFF
TRBJ2-7	TRBV3-1/TRBV3-2	.	.	TGTGCCAGCAGCCAAGCACAGTACGAGCAGTACTTC	CASSQAQYEQYF
TRBJ2-7	TRBV6-1	.	.	TGTGCCAGCAGTGATCGCGGGACGGGAAAATACTACGAGCAGTACTTC	CASSDRGTGKYYEQYF
TRBJ1-4	TRBV19	.	.	TGTGCCAGTAGTATAGGGGCCGGTAATGAAAAACTGTTTTTT	CASSIGAGNEKLFF
TRBJ2-2	TRBV6-6	.	.	TGTGCCAGCAGGGGGGAGACTCCGGGAAACACCGGGGAGCTGTTTTTT	CASRGETPGNTGELFF
TRBJ1-2	TRBV11-2	.	TRBD1	TGTGCCAGCAGCTGGGACAGGGGCAACTATGGCTACACCTTC	CASSWDRGNYGYTF
TRBJ1-1	TRBV9	.	.	TGTGCCAGCAGCGTAACCGCCCAGGGGACGAACACTGAAGCTTTCTTT	CASSVTAQGTNTEAFF
TRBJ2-3	TRBV27	.	.	TGTGCCAGCAGTTTATGGACTCCATCAAAGCGGAGTTCTAGCACAGATACGCAGTATTTT	CASSLWTPSKRSSSTDTQYF
TRBJ1-2	TRBV6-4	.	.	TGTGCCAGCAGTGACCTCTATGGCTACACCTTC	CASSDLYGYTF
TRBJ1-4	TRBV6-1	few	TRBD1	TGTGCCAGCAGTGAAATGGGGACAGGTGAAAAACTGTTTTTT	CASSEMGTGEKLFF
TRBJ2-7	TRBV7-3	.	TRBD2	TGTGCCAGCAGCTTAACGTCAGGGACTAGCGGGAGGGCCGCCGAGCAGTACTTC	CASSLTSGTSGRAAEQYF
TRBJ2-7	TRBV3-1/TRBV3-2	.	TRBD1	TGTGCCAGCACCGCCACAGGGGGCGCGGGGTACGAGCAGTACTTC	CASTATGGAGYEQYF
TRBJ2-7	TRBV15	.	.	TGTGCCACCAGCACCTACCGCAGGACGGGGGTGTCCTACGAGCAGTACTTC	CATSTYRRTGVSYEQYF